The 17 T cell receptor beta chains below come from one sample, sequenced in a study of identical twins. TCRdb reprocessed the 5' RACE reads via MiXCR and lists one record per CDR3 protein. This table holds approximately 530,000 distinct CDR3 sequences, around 20% found once. This sample also belongs to another study, concerning yellow fever vaccine responses in identical twins.

The sequencing input was CD4+ T cells sorted from blood. These receptors were collected from a woman aged 18-35 years in good health.

V is TRBV7-3 and J is TRBJ1-1; D might be TRBD1 (5 bases). This CDR3 has 15 residues. Trimming shortened V by 4 bases and J by 3 bases, and 15 bases separated the two germline ends. Looked up from germline, CDR1 is SGHTA and CDR2 is FQGTGA. As DNA, the CDR3 is TGTGCCAGCAGCTCGATAAGAGGGGCGGACACTGAAGCTTTCTTT. It is translated as CASSSIRGADTEAFF.

This clonotype came up a few times. This chain joins TRBV18 and TRBJ2-4, with TRBD1 as a possible D gene (6 bases). Germline CDR1 KGHSH, CDR2 LQKENI. Deletions cut 4 bases from V and 2 bases from J, with 12 bases between. The CDR3 has 15 residues. CDR3 loop: CASSQIQGTKNIQYF. CDR3 coding DNA: TGTGCCAGCTCACAAATACAGGGAACCAAAAACATTCAGTACTTC.

The chain recombines TRBV10-3 with TRBJ2-5, with 11 bases aligning to TRBD2. The germline V gene has CDR1 ENHRY and CDR2 SYGVKD. Trimming cost V 5 bases and J 2 bases; bases outside gene matches: 13. This CDR3 has 18 amino acids. CDR3: CAISLWASGGTRQETQYF. Here the CDR3 DNA reads TGTGCCATCAGTTTATGGGCTAGCGGGGGGACGAGGCAAGAGACCCAGTACTTC.

This chain connects TRBV29-1 to TRBJ2-1, with D perhaps matching TRBD1 or TRBD2 (5 bases each). The V gene's germline CDR1 is SQVTM and CDR2 ANQGSEA. The ends were cut back, 2 bases at V and 4 bases at J, with 12 bases in the middle. The CDR3 totals 14 residues. The CDR3 DNA is TGCAGCGTTGAAAGATGGGGGAGTTACAATGAGCAGTTCTTC. Its protein is CSVERWGSYNEQFF.

This clonotype was detected a few times. The chain is built from TRBV20-1 and TRBJ1-1; D is perhaps TRBD1 (6 bases). The V and J ends lost 8 bases and 11 bases respectively, with 18 bases between them. This CDR3 is built from 11 residues. Germline CDR1 DFQATT, CDR2 SNEGSKA (reference sequence). CDR3 in DNA: TGCAGTCTAGACAGGCCCTTGGGGGCTTTCTTT. Amino acid sequence: CSLDRPLGAFF.

This clonotype was observed a handful of times. The chain couples TRBV6-1 to TRBJ2-2; a possible D gene is TRBD1 (6 bases). The germline V and J ends were trimmed by 1 base and 8 bases, with 8 bases remaining between them. Germline V lookup: CDR1 MNHNS, CDR2 SASEGT. The length of the CDR3 is 13 residues. Here the CDR3 DNA reads TGTGCCAGCAGTGAAGTGGGGGCGGGGGAGCTGTTTTTT. It yields the protein CASSEVGAGELFF.

This clonotype was observed a few times. The chain employs TRBV3-1 and TRBJ2-7; D unresolved. The V gene's germline CDR1 is LGHDT and CDR2 YNNKEL (reference sequence). The CDR3 loop spans 13 amino acids. V was cut by 2 bases and J by 2 bases, with 7 bases left in between. CDR3 amino acids: CASSQPPTYEQYF. The CDR3, as DNA: TGTGCCAGCAGCCAACCCCCCACCTACGAGCAGTACTTC.

V is TRBV10-3 and J is TRBJ2-7; 7 bases fit TRBD1. Trimming cost V 4 bases and J 3 bases; bases outside gene matches: 12. This CDR3 has 16 amino acids. Germline V gene lookup returns CDR1 ENHRY and CDR2 SYGVKD. The DNA of the CDR3 is TGTGCCATCAGTGCCCCGGTGTCGGCAGGGGGCTACGAGCAGTACTTC. Translation gives CAISAPVSAGGYEQYF.

In its sample, this clonotype was seen a few times. The genes are TRBV3-1 and TRBJ2-1, with D perhaps TRBD2 (5 bases). Trimming took 2 bases from V and 7 from J, leaving 12 bases between them. This CDR3 is 14 amino acids long. CDR1 and CDR2 (germline): LGHDT, YNNKEL (reference sequence). CDR3 loop: CASSQRLAGNEQFF. In DNA, the CDR3 is TGTGCCAGCAGCCAAAGGCTAGCAGGAAATGAGCAGTTCTTC.

Written as DNA, the CDR3 is TGCAGTGCTAGAGATCAGGGGGCGCATACCGGGGAGCTGTTTTTT. It codes for CSARDQGAHTGELFF. The chain has TRBV20-1 and TRBJ2-2; 8 positions match TRBD1. Germline trimming cut 0 bases from V and 5 bases from J; bases unmatched to any gene: 5. This CDR3 contains 15 residues. The V gene's germline CDR1 is DFQATT and CDR2 SNEGSKA (reference sequence).

This clonotype came up once. V and J are TRBV5-6 and TRBJ1-5, with 7 bases identical to TRBD1. V lost 4 bases and J lost 2; bases outside the gene matches: 9. CDR1 is SGHDT and CDR2 is YYEEEE in the germline V gene. The CDR3 sequence is 16 residues long. This chain's CDR3 is CASSEQGGVGNQPQHF. The DNA of the CDR3 is TGTGCCAGCAGCGAACAAGGGGGCGTAGGCAATCAGCCCCAGCATTTT.

The rearrangement joins TRBV12-3 or TRBV12-4 to TRBJ1-6; 7 positions agree with TRBD1. V lost 2 bases to trimming and J lost 10 bases; unmatched junction nucleotides: 8. CDR3 length: 15 amino acids. As DNA, the CDR3 is TGTGCCAGCAGTTTACACAGGGGCCAAGGATCACCCCTCCACTTT. Translated, it gives CASSLHRGQGSPLHF.

This clonotype was picked up a small number of times. V usage is TRBV2 and J usage is TRBJ2-7; 8 nucleotides line up with TRBD1. This CDR3 has 14 amino acids. The V gene's germline CDR1 is SNHLY and CDR2 FYNNEI. J lost 5 bases, V lost 3 bases, and 6 bases had no gene match. The CDR3 here is CASSDRQGSDEQYV. DNA for the CDR3: TGTGCCAGCAGTGATAGACAGGGGAGCGACGAGCAGTACGTC.

This chain connects TRBV13 to TRBJ1-6; D is perhaps TRBD1 (6 bases). Germline CDR1 reads PRHDT; CDR2 reads FYEKMQ (reference sequence). The CDR3 totals 14 residues. The ends were cut back, 5 bases at V and 6 bases at J, with 11 bases in the middle. The DNA of the CDR3 is TGTGCCAGCAGCGATACAGGGATTAATTCACCCCTCCACTTT. Translating gives CASSDTGINSPLHF. Based on the CDR3 plus reference TRBV13 and TRBJ1-6, the full variable domain is AAGVIQSPRHLIKEKRETATLKCYPIPRHDTVYWYQQGPGQDPQFLISFYEKMQSDKGSIPDRFSAQQFSDYHSELNMSSLELGDSALYFCASSDTGINSPLHFGNGTRLTVT.

This clonotype was recorded many times. This chain joins TRBV4-1 and TRBJ2-1; TRBD2 might be the D (6 bases). This CDR3 spans 18 amino acids. The germline CDR1 and CDR2 sequences are MGHRA and YSYEKL. The ends were cut back, 1 base at V and 4 bases at J, with 20 bases in the middle. CDR3 in amino acids: CASSQGNFVGEAYNEQFF. The CDR3 DNA follows: TGCGCCAGCAGCCAAGGGAACTTTGTGGGGGAGGCGTACAATGAGCAGTTCTTC.

This clonotype was seen a handful of times. The V and J genes are TRBV20-1 and TRBJ2-3; 7 bases line up with TRBD1. In germline, CDR1 is DFQATT, CDR2 SNEGSKA (reference sequence). Trimming removed 4 bases from V and 2 bases from J; junction bases left unmatched: 9. This CDR3 region has 15 residues. CDR3 loop: CSAKSRTGYTDTQYF. CDR3 sequence (DNA): TGCAGTGCTAAATCCCGGACAGGCTACACAGATACGCAGTATTTT.

The chain joins TRBV12-3 or TRBV12-4 to TRBJ2-2, with a possible D match to TRBD2 (7 bases). The CDR3 loop spans 15 amino acids. V was trimmed by 3 bases and J by 4 bases, leaving 12 bases between them. The CDR3, as DNA: TGTGCCAGCAGTTTCGTGGCGGGGGCCACCGGGGAGCTGTTTTTT. It yields the protein CASSFVAGATGELFF.